The clone carrying this T cell receptor (beta chain) turned up a few times. Its antigen is currently unknown. This specimen belongs to a study of naive and memory T cell subsets. The V and J ends lost 5 bases and 7 bases, in that order; junction bases with no gene match: 10. The CDR3 is 14 amino acids. Looked up from germline, CDR1 is DFQATT and CDR2 is SNEGSKA (reference sequence). Two oligonucleotides, mixed equimolar, formed the beta constant-region primer covering TRBC1 and TRBC2. TCRdb redid the calling of the UMI-ligation and nested PCR reads with MiXCR, one entry per CDR3 protein. Of under 100,000 distinct CDR3 sequences listed, around 6.5% were seen once; the top ten hold roughly 1.5%. Study-level findings and limits: Activation and differentiation may alter RNA-based TCR counts.

This chain joins TRBV20-1 and TRBJ2-7; TRBD2 matches at 11 bases. This sequence was found in a human donor in good health. The material sequenced was central memory CD4+ T cells from blood. The chain's CDR3 is CSAALELAGAEQYF. CDR3 nucleotide sequence: TGCAGTGCTGCCTTGGAACTAGCGGGAGCTGAGCAGTACTTC.